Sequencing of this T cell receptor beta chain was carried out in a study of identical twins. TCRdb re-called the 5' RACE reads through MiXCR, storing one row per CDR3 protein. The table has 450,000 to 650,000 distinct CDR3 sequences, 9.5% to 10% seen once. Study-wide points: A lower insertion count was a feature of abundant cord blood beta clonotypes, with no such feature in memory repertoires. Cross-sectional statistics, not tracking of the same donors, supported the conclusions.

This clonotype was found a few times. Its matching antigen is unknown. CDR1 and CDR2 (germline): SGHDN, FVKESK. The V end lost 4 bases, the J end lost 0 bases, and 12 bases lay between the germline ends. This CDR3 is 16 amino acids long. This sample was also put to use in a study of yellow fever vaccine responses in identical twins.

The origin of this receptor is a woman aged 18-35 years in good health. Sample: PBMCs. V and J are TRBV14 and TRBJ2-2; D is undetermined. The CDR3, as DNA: TGTGCCAGCAGCCCCAGATGGGGTCCGAACACCGGGGAGCTGTTTTTT. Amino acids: CASSPRWGPNTGELFF. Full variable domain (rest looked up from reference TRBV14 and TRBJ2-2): EAGVTQFPSHSVIEKGQTVTLRCDPISGHDNLYWYRRVMGKEIKFLLHFVKESKQDESGMPNNRFLAERTGGTYSTLKVQPAELEDSGVYFCASSPRWGPNTGELFFGEGSRLTVL.